This TCR beta chain was captured by sequencing in a study of shared clonotypes between healthy human individuals. Study outcomes and limitations: Clonotype sharing among donors likely depends on sequencing depth. It was only blood that was sampled, and tissue repertoires likely differ.

Comments on this clone: Its target is not known.

The ends lost 4 bases at V and 4 bases at J; junction bases unmatched: 8. CDR3 size: 14 residues. The germline gives CDR1 GTSNPN, CDR2 SVGIG (reference sequence). Produced via immunoSEQ multiplex PCR; TCRdb's table is partial and in-frame only. The sample has around 500,000 clones, almost 80% seen once. The sample taken for sequencing was PBMCs. The V call is TRBV30, the J call TRBJ2-7; 9 nucleotides line up with TRBD2. This receptor was identified in a woman aged 40-49 years in good health. Some clones in this sample may be carry-over from other donors' samples. DNA of the CDR3: TGTGCCTGGAACGAGGTAGCGGGAGCTTACGAGCAGTACTTC. This codes for CAWNEVAGAYEQYF.